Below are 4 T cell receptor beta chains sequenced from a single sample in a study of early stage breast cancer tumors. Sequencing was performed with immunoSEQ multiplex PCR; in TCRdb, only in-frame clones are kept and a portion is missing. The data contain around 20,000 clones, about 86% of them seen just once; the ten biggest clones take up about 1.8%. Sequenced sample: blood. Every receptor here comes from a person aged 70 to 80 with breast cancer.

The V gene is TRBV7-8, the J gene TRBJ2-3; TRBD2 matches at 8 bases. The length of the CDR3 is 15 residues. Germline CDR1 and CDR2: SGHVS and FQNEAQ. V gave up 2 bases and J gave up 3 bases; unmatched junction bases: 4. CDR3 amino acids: CASSLRLAGTDTQYF. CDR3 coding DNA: TGTGCCAGCAGCTTAAGATTAGCGGGGACAGATACGCAGTATTTT.

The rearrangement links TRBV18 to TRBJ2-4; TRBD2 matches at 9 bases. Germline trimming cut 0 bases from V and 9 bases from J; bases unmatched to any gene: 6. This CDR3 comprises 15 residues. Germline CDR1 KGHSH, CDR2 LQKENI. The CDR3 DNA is TGTGCCAGCTCACCACCGGCTAGCGGGGTAGTCATTCAGTACTTC. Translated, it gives CASSPPASGVVIQYF.

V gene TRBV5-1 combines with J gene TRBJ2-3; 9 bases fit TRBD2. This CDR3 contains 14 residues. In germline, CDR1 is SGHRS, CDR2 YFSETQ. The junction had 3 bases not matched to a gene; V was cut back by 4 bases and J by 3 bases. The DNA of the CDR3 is TGCGCCAGCAGCCAGCGGGGGGATACAGATACGCAGTATTTT. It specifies CASSQRGDTDTQYF. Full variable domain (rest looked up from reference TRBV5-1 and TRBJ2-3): KAGVTQTPRYLIKTRGQQVTLSCSPISGHRSVSWYQQTPGQGLQFLFEYFSETQRNKGNFPGRFSGRQFSNSRSEMNVSTLELGDSALYLCASSQRGDTDTQYFGPGTRLTVL.

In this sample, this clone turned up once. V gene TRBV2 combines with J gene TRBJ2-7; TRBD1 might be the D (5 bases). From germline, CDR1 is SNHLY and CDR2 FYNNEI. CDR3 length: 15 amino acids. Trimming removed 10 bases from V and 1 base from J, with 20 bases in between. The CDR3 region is CATKRTIQQSYEQYF. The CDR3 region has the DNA TGTGCCACCAAACGGACAATTCAACAGTCCTACGAGCAGTACTTC. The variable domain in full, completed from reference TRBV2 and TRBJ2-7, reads EPEVTQTPSHQVTQMGQEVILRCVPISNHLYFYWYRQILGQKVEFLVSFYNNEISEKSEIFDDQFSVERPDGSNFTLKIRSTKLEDSAMYFCATKRTIQQSYEQYFGPGTRLTVT.